These 10 T cell receptor beta chains were all obtained from the same sample, sequenced in a study of cytomegalovirus exposure and HLA in healthy donors. This PCR relied on a set of 60 Vbeta primers and 13 Jbeta primers. Sequencing used immunoSEQ multiplex PCR; TCRdb keeps in-frame clones, though not all of them. The table lists about 180,000 clones, 75% to 80% of them singletons. The sequencing sample was made of PBMCs. The receptors were gathered from a man aged 35 to 55 in good health and CMV-seropositive.

This clone was counted once. V gene TRBV18 combines with J gene TRBJ2-7; TRBD1 matches at 11 bases. This CDR3 is 15 amino acids long. The germline V gene encodes CDR1 KGHSH and CDR2 LQKENI. After removal of 3 bases from V and 4 bases from J, the junction contained 5 bases not matched to a gene. CDR3 in amino acids: CASSPGTGGGYEQYF. CDR3 DNA sequence: TGTGCCAGCTCACCCGGGACAGGGGGTGGTTACGAGCAGTACTTC.

This clone was observed a few times. This same CDR3 is encoded by further DNA sequences in the sample. This chain's CDR3 is CASSELWSSYEQYF. DNA of the CDR3: TGTGCCAGCAGTGAATTGTGGAGCTCCTACGAGCAGTACTTC. The chain joins TRBV6-1 to TRBJ2-7; D is undetermined. CDR1 and CDR2 (germline): MNHNS, SASEGT. Trimming pared 2 bases from V and 0 bases from J, leaving 8 bases between. This CDR3 is 14 amino acids long.

This sequence joins TRBV28 and TRBJ1-5, with D perhaps matching TRBD1 (5 bases). Germline V gene lookup returns CDR1 MDHEN and CDR2 SYDVKM. The CDR3 loop spans 16 amino acids. The germline V and J ends were trimmed by 4 bases and 0 bases, with 13 bases remaining between them. The CDR3 sequence: CASSSRRQNSNQPQHF. The CDR3 nucleotides read TGTGCCAGCAGTTCGCGAAGACAGAATAGCAATCAGCCCCAGCATTTT.

The chain recombines TRBV6-5 with TRBJ2-2, with 8 bases matching TRBD1. The CDR3 length is 15 residues. CDR1 MNHEY and CDR2 SVGAGI come from the germline V gene. After removal of 6 bases from V and 1 base from J, the junction contained 4 bases not matched to a gene. The CDR3 loop reads CASSPGTGNTGELFF. CDR3 coding DNA: TGTGCCAGCAGCCCCGGGACAGGGAACACCGGGGAGCTGTTTTTT.

This clone qualifies as medium-sized. This chain links TRBV19 with TRBJ2-1, with TRBD2 identical over 10 bases. This CDR3 is built from 14 residues. J was trimmed by 4 bases and V by 10 bases; bases with no gene match: 7. Germline V gene data show CDR1 as LNHDA and CDR2 as SQIVND (reference sequence). The CDR3 nucleotides read TGTGCCACCCAAGCGGGAGGGGATTACAATGAGCAGTTCTTC. This translates into CATQAGGDYNEQFF.

The chain uses TRBV18 and TRBJ2-3; 8 bases are shared with TRBD2. Germline loops: CDR1 KGHSH, CDR2 LQKENI. V was pared by 5 bases and J by 5 bases, with 6 bases of the junction left unmatched. The CDR3 runs to 14 residues. CDR3 DNA sequence: TGTGCCAGCTCAATGGCGGGAGGATTAGATACGCAGTATTTT. Protein product: CASSMAGGLDTQYF.

This chain uses TRBV5-1 with TRBJ2-3, with TRBD2 identical over 12 bases. Germline loops: CDR1 SGHRS, CDR2 YFSETQ. The CDR3 totals 16 residues. The junction had 3 bases not matched to a gene; V was cut back by 4 bases and J by 0 bases. CDR3 sequence (DNA): TGCGCCAGCAGCCCCGGGACTAGCGGGAGCACAGATACGCAGTATTTT. Protein product: CASSPGTSGSTDTQYF.

The chain couples TRBV11-2 to TRBJ2-4, with D maybe TRBD2 (6 bases). Germline V gives CDR1 SGHAT, CDR2 FQNNGV. The V and J ends lost 0 bases and 3 bases respectively, with 15 bases between them. The CDR3 is 17 amino acids. CDR3 nucleotide sequence: TGTGCCAGCAGCTTAGATGGTAGCGGAGAACTCAAAAACATTCAGTACTTC. It yields the protein CASSLDGSGELKNIQYF.

This chain connects TRBV27 to TRBJ2-5, with TRBD2 matching 14 bases. Germline V gives CDR1 MNHEY, CDR2 SMNVEV (reference sequence). The CDR3 length is 18 residues. Trimming removed 5 bases from V and 2 bases from J; junction bases left unmatched: 10. The CDR3, as DNA: TGTGCCAGCAGTCTCCTAGGACTAGCGGGAGGTCCGCAAGAGACCCAGTACTTC. Translation: CASSLLGLAGGPQETQYF.

This chain connects TRBV27 to TRBJ1-1; weak D call: TRBD1 (5 bases). This CDR3 contains 14 residues. From germline, CDR1 is MNHEY and CDR2 SMNVEV (reference sequence). V was trimmed by 7 bases and J by 5 bases, leaving 17 bases between them. Here the CDR3 DNA reads TGTGCCAGCATCCCCGTCGGGGGTTGGACTGAAGCTTTCTTT. Its protein is CASIPVGGWTEAFF.